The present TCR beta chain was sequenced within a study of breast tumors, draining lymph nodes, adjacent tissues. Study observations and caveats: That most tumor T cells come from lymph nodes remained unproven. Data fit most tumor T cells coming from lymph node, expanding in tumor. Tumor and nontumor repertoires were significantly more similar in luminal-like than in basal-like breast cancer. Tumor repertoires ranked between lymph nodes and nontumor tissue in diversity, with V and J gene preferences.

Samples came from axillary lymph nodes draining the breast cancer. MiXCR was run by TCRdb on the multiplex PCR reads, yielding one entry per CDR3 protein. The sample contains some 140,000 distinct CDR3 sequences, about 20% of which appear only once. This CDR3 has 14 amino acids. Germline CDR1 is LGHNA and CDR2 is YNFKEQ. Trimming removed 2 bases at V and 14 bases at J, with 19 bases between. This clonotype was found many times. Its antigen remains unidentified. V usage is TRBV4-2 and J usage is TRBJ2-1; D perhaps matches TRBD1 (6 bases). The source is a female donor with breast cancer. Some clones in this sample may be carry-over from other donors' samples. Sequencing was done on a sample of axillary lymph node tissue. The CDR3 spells CASSQSSGPGEKFF. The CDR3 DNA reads TGTGCCAGCAGCCAAAGCTCCGGACCAGGGGAGAAGTTCTTC.